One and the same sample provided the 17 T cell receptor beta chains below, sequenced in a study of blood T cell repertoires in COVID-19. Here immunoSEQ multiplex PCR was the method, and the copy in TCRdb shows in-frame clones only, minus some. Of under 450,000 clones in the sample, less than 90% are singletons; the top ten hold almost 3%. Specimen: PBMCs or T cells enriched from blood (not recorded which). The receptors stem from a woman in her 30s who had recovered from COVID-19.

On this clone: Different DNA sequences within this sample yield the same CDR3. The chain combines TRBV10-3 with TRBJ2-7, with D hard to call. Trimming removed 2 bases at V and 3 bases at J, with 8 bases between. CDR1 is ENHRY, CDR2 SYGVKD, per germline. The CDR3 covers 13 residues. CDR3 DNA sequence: TGTGCCATCAGTGAGGGGCAGAGCTACGAGCAGTACTTC. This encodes CAISEGQSYEQYF.

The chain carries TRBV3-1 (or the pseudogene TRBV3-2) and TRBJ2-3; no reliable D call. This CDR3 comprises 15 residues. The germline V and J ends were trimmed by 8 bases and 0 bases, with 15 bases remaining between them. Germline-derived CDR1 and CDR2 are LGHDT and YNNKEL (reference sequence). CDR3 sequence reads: CASSLGGSSTDTQYF. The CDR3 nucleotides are TGTGCCAGCTCCCTTGGCGGCAGTAGCACAGATACGCAGTATTTT.

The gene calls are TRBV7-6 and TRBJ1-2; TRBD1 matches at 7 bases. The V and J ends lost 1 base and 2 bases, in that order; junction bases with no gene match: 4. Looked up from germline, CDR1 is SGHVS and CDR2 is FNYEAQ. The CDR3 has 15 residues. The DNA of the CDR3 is TGTGCCAGCAGCTTAGATGAGGGACAGAACTATGGCTACACCTTC. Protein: CASSLDEGQNYGYTF. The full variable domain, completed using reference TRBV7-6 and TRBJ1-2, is GAGVSQSPRYKVTKRGQDVALRCDPISGHVSLYWYRQALGQGPEFLTYFNYEAQQDKSGLPNDRFSAERPEGSISTLTIQRTEQRDSAMYRCASSLDEGQNYGYTFGSGTRLTVV.

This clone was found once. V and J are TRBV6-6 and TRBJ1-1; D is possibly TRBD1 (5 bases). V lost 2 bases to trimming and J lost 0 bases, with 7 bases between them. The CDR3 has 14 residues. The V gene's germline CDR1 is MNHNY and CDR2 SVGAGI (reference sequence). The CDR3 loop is CASSYAQVNTEAFF. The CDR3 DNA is TGTGCCAGCAGTTACGCACAGGTGAACACTGAAGCTTTCTTT.

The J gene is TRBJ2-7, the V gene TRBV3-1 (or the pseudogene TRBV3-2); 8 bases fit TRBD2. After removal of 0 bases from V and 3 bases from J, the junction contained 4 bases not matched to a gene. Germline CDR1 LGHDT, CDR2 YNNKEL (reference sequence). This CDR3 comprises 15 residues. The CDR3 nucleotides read TGTGCCAGCAGCCAAGACGGGGGGGCATACTACGAGCAGTACTTC. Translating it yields CASSQDGGAYYEQYF.

CDR3 coding DNA: TGTGCAAGTCGCAGCGGGGGGGAAGAGACCCAGTACTTC. Residues: CASRSGGEETQYF. V usage is TRBV12-2 and J usage is TRBJ2-5; whether TRBD2, the table's D call, matches the DNA was not checked. TRBV12-2 is flagged as a pseudogene. The CDR3 is 13 amino acids.

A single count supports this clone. The CDR3 DNA is TGTGCCAGCCGAGGCGCCTCCACGAATAATGAGCAGTTCTTC. This translates into CASRGASTNNEQFF. The rearrangement joins TRBV28 to TRBJ2-1; D uncertain. This CDR3 comprises 14 residues. Trimming cost V 8 bases and J 7 bases, with 18 bases left between them. Germline V gene sequence: CDR1 MDHEN, CDR2 SYDVKM. The entire variable domain, with the rest obtained from reference TRBV28 and TRBJ2-1, is as follows: DVKVTQSSRYLVKRTGEKVFLECVQDMDHENMFWYRQDPGLGLRLIYFSYDVKMKEKGDIPEGYSVSREKKERFSLILESASTNQTSMYLCASRGASTNNEQFFGPGTRLTVL.

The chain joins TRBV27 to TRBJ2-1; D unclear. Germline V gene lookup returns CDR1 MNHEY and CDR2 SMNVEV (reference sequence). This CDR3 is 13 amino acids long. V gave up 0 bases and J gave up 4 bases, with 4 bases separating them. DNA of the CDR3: TGTGCCAGCAGTTTATCCACATACAATGAGCAGTTCTTC. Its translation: CASSLSTYNEQFF.

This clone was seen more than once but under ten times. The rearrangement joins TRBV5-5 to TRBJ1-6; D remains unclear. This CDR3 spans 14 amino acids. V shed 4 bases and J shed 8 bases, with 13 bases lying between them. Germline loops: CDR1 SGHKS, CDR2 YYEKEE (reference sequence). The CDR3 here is CASSLEGIDSPLHF. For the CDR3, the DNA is TGTGCCAGCAGCCTTGAGGGCATTGATTCACCCCTCCACTTT. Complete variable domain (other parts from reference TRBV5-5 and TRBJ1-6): DAGVTQSPTHLIKTRGQQVTLRCSPISGHKSVSWYQQVLGQGPQFIFQYYEKEERGRGNFPDRFSARQFPNYSSELNVNALLLGDSALYLCASSLEGIDSPLHFGNGTRLTVT.

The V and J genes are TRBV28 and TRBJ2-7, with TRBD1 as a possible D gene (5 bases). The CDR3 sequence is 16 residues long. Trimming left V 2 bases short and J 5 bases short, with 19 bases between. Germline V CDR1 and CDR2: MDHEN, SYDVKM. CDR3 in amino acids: CASSLTRAGNRHEQYF. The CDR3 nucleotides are TGTGCCAGCAGTTTAACCCGGGCAGGGAATCGCCACGAGCAGTACTTC.

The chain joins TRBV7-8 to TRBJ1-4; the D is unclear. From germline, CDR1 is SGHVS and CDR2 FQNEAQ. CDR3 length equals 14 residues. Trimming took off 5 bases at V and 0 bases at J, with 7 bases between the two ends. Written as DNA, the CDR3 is TGTGCCAGCAGCATTTCTGCAACTAATGAAAAACTGTTTTTT. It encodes CASSISATNEKLFF.

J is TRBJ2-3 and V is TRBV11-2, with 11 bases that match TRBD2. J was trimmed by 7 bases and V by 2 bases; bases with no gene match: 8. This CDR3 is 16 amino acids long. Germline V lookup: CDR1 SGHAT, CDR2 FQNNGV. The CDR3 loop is CASSLHIAGGLYTQYF. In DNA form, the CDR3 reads TGTGCCAGCAGCTTACACATAGCGGGAGGGCTGTATACGCAGTATTTT.

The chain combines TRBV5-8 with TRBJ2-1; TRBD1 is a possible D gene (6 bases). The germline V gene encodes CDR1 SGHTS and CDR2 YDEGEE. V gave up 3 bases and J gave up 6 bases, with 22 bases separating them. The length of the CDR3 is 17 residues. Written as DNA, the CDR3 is TGTGCCAGCAGCTCGACTCTTACAGGGAATTCGGTCAATGAGCAGTTCTTC. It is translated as CASSSTLTGNSVNEQFF.

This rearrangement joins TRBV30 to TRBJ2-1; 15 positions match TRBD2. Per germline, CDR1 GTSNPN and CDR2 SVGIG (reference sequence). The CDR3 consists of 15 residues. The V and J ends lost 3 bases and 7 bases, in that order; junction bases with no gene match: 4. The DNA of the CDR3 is TGTGCCTGGAGGGGGACTAGCGGGAGGAAGAATGAGCAGTTCTTC. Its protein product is CAWRGTSGRKNEQFF.

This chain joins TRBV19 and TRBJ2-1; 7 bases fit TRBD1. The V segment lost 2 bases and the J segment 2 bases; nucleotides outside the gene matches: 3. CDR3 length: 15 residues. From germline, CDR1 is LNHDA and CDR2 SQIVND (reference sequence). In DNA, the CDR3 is TGTGCCAGTAGTATACAGGGGGTGCCCTACAATGAGCAGTTCTTC. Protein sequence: CASSIQGVPYNEQFF.

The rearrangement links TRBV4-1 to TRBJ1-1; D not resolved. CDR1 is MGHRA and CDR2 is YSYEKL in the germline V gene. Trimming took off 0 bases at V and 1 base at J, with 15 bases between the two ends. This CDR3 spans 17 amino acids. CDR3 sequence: CASSQDFLVERNTEAFF. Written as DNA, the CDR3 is TGCGCCAGCAGCCAAGATTTTTTAGTAGAACGGAACACTGAAGCTTTCTTT.

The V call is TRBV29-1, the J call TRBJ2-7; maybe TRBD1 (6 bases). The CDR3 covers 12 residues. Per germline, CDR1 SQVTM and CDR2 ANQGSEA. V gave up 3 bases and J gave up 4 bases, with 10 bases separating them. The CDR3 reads CSVEGTTYEQYF. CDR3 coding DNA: TGCAGCGTTGAGGGGACAACATACGAGCAGTACTTC.